This T cell receptor (beta chain) was captured in a study of beta chain features in type 1 diabetes. Every isolated RNA sample was fully reverse transcribed, so sequencing captured expressed TCRB transcripts. Repertoires were generated with immunoSEQ multiplex PCR, while TCRdb's copy carries only in-frame clones and drops some. The sample holds about 330,000 clones, 11% seen once. Germline V gene lookup returns CDR1 SGHRS and CDR2 YFSETQ. This CDR3 region has 12 residues. V shed 2 bases and J shed 7 bases, with 9 bases lying between them. The chain is built from TRBV5-1 and TRBJ1-2; the D is unclear. Specimen: naive CD4+ T cells from blood. The sequence derives from a woman in her twenties or thirties in good health. CDR3 sequence: CASSFSGRGYTF. DNA of the CDR3: TGCGCCAGCAGCTTTTCTGGCCGTGGCTACACCTTC.